This T cell receptor beta chain was recorded in a study of T cells in Graves' hyperthyroidism and ophthalmopathy. Study-wide background: Staff took peripheral blood when the initial diagnosis was made, before any treatment began.

Uncontrolled infection, other autoimmune disease, pregnancy or lactation barred patients from enrollment. The CDR3 regions of TCR beta were amplified from RNA transcripts. First-round RT-PCR of the TCR CDR3 relied on the HTBI primer set. TCRdb called the multiplex PCR reads again in MiXCR, with one record for every CDR3 protein. Among about 350,000 distinct CDR3 sequences listed, about 20% were seen once. Findings and caveats of the study: Blood also contained most expanded thyroid clonotypes above 0.001. From stable hyperthyroidism, ophthalmopathy was set apart by a 13 V-J model.

This clonotype has only a few counts. Its antigen remains unidentified. The specimen was blood. The clonotype was recovered from a woman under 30 with Graves' hyperthyroidism.

The CDR3 bases are TGCGCCAGCAGCTTTGACATGGACACTGAAGCTTTCTTT. Amino acids: CASSFDMDTEAFF. This chain joins TRBV5-1 and TRBJ1-1; D is uncertain. The V and J ends lost 2 bases and 3 bases respectively, with 8 bases between them. Germline V gene sequence: CDR1 SGHRS, CDR2 YFSETQ. This CDR3 is 13 amino acids long.